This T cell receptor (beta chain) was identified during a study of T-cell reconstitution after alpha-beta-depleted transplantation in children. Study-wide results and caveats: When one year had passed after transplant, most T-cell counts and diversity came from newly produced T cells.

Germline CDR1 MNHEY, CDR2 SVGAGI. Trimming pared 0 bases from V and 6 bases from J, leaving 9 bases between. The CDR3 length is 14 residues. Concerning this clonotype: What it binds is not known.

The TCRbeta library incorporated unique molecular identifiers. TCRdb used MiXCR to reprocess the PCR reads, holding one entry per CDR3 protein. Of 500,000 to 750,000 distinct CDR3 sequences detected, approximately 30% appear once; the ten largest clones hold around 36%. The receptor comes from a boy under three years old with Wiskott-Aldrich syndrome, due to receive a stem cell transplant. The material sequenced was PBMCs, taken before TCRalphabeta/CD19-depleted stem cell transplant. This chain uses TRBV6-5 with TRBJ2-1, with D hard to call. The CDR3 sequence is CASSYSNTVNEQFF. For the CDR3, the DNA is TGTGCCAGCAGTTACTCTAATACAGTCAATGAGCAGTTCTTC.